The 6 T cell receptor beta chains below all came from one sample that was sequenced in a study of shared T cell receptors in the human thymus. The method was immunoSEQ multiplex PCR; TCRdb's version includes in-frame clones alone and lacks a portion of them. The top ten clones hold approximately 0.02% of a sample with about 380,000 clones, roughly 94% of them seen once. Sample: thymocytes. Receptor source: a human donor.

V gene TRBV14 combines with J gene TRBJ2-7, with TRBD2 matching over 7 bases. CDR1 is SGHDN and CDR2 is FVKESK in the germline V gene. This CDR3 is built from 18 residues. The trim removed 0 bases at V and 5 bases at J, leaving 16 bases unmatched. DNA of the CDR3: TGTGCCAGCAGCCAAGATACGGGGGGAACGACCTTAACCAACGAGCAGTACTTC. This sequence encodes CASSQDTGGTTLTNEQYF.

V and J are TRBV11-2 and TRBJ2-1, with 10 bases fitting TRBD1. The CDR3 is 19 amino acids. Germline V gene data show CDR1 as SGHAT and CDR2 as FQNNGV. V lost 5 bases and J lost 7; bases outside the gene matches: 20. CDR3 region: CASSIILPFDRGLGNEQFF. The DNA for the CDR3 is TGTGCCAGCAGCATAATACTGCCCTTTGACAGGGGGCTAGGGAATGAGCAGTTCTTC. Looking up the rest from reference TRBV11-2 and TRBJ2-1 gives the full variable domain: EAGVAQSPRYKIIEKRQSVAFWCNPISGHATLYWYQQILGQGPKLLIQFQNNGVVDDSQLPKDRFSAERLKGVDSTLKIQPAKLEDSAVYLCASSIILPFDRGLGNEQFFGPGTRLTVL.

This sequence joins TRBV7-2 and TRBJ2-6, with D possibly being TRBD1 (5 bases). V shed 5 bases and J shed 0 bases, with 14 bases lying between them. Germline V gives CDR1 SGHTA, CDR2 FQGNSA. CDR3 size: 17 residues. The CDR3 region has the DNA TGTGCCAGCAGCCGAGGAAACAGGCGCTCTGGGGCCAACGTCCTGACTTTC. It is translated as CASSRGNRRSGANVLTF.

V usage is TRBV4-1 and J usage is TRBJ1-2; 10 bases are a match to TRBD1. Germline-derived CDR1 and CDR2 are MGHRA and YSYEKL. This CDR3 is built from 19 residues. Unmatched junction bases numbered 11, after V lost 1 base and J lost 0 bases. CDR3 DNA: TGCGCCAGCAGCCAAGGAGTTTTGGACAGGGGGGAAGCTAACTATGGCTACACCTTC. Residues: CASSQGVLDRGEANYGYTF.

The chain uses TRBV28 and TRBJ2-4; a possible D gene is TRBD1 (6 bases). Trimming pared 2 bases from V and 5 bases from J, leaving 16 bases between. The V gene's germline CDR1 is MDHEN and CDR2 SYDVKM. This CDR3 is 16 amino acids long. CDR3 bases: TGTGCCAGCAGTTTAAGCCATTCTACAGGGCAAAACATTCAGTACTTC. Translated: CASSLSHSTGQNIQYF.

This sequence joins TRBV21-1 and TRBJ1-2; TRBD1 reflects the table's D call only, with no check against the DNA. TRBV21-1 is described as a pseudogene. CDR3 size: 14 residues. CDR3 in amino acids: CASSKVGQVYGYTF. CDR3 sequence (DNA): TGTGCCAGCAGCAAAGTTGGACAGGTCTATGGCTACACCTTC.